This entry describes one T cell receptor beta chain. What antigen it recognizes has not been identified. No per-base quality is available; no much larger clone lies one base away. Trimming removed 7 bases from V and 3 bases from J, leaving 13 bases between the germline ends. For CDR1 and CDR2, the germline V gene (reference sequence) lists MNHEY and SMNVEV. Reading from cysteine to phenylalanine, the CDR3 counts 14 amino acids. The retained sequence is limited to the CDR3, 42 bases, with the frame set at the first base. This sample is drawn from a study of CD8+ T cells in alopecia areata (dated by TCRdb to between 2018 and 2020). Describing the broader study: The treated patients took part in an open-label pilot trial in which moderate-to-severe alopecia areata was treated with oral tofacitinib at 5 to 10 mg twice daily. Patients stayed on tofacitinib for 6 to 18 months and then had 6 months of follow-up off drug so that delayed response and recurrence could be assessed. The SALT score, which quantifies the percentage of affected scalp surface area, was used to measure disease severity in treated patients. In both human patients and the C3H/HeJ mouse model, the study applied high-throughput TCRbeta sequencing to look at T cell clonal expansion in alopecia areata. Human TCRbeta sequencing covered scalp tissue and sorted CD4+ and CD8+ peripheral blood T cells from patchy and totalis/universalis alopecia areata patients and healthy controls. Biopsies were taken from tofacitinib-treated patients at baseline and at 4 and 24 weeks of treatment, and a later scalp biopsy was taken in several of the tofacitinib-treated patients. Clonality in the scalp was compared among normal scalp (n=4), patchy alopecia areata scalp (n=8), and alopecia totalis/universalis scalp (n=8). RNA was extracted with the PAXgene miRNA kit for fixed scalp, the miRNeasy kit for PBMCs, and the RNeasy kit for mouse skin. TCRbeta CDR3 regions were amplified by immunoSEQ multiplex PCR using 35 Vbeta forward and 13 Jbeta reverse primers.

The library relied on the immunoSEQ multiplex PCR assay. RNA was extracted from all samples and reverse transcribed into cDNA as template for TCR sequencing. SuperScript III was used to make first-strand cDNA, primed with a 2:1 mix of oligo-dT and random hexamers. Amplification bias was assessed with a synthetic immune receptor repertoire, and residual bias was removed computationally. Turning to the authors' computational methods: Raw reads were preprocessed to remove errors, and CDR3 was defined according to IMGT conventions as the region from the conserved cysteine to phenylalanine. To get clonality, Shannon entropy was normalized by log2 of the number of productive unique TCRs and the result was subtracted from 1. CD4 or CD8 identity of scalp clones was inferred by cross-referencing scalp TCRbeta sequences with sorted blood CD4 and CD8 repertoires. TCRdb took over this immuneACCESS table, retaining in-frame rearrangements with V and J assigned. Such tables are incomplete; in checked studies, under half of the missing clones stem from an unresolved V gene, and the remainder is unexplained. V and J calls and clone size are those listed in that table; D and trimming were worked out from the DNA. Present in this sample are roughly 92,000 clones, about 71% of which were seen just once. The ten top clones hold about 18% of the sample.

What this sample's treatment or condition label stands for: oral pan-JAK inhibitor, 5-10 mg twice daily. From alopecia areata patients, peripheral blood was collected along with lesional scalp punch biopsies. PBMCs were isolated by density centrifugation and stained for CD3, CD4 and CD8, and CD4+ and CD8+ T cells were sorted on a FACSAria. Overall study results and their limits: Tofacitinib significantly lowered scalp clonality and the number of expanded CD8+ clones among the top 100 scalp clones. The treated cohort was small, with a single nonresponder, so links between baseline CD8+ expansion and response need larger studies. Compared with mice, TCR sequences shared between patients were less clear, possibly partly because of HLA diversity across the patient population. During tofacitinib treatment, many expanded lesional clones remained in scalp and blood, and this persistence may partly explain relapse after treatment is stopped. Unlike mouse skin, which is dominated by gammadelta T cells, normal human skin has resident alphabeta T cells that are also sequenced, and this complicates analysis of the scalp TCR repertoire. Compared with normal scalp, lesional scalp had higher clonality and more expanded CD8+ clones, particularly in alopecia totalis/universalis, a pattern that suggests antigenic drive.

Material: CD8+ T cells sorted from blood, obtained around week 46, from a patient treated with tofacitinib. The chain is made from TRBV27 and TRBJ1-5, and TRBD1 may be the D gene, going by 6 matching bases. The receptor was derived from a human donor with alopecia areata. This receptor carries the CDR3 CASKSTGYNQPQHF. The nucleotide sequence reads as follows: TGTGCCAGCAAATCGACAGGATACAATCAGCCCCAGCATTTT.